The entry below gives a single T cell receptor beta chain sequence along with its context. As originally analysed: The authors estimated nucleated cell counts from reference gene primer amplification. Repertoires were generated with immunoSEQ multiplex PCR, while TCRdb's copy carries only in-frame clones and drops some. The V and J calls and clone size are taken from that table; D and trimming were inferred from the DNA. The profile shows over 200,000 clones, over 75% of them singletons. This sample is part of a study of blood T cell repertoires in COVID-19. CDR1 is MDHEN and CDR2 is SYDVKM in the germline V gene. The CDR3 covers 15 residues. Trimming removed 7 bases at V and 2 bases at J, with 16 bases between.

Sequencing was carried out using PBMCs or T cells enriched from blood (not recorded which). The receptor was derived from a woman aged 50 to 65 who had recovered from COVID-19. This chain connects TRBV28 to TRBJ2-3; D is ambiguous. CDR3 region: CASKKGGLNTDTQYF. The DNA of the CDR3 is TGTGCCAGCAAAAAAGGCGGTTTGAACACAGATACGCAGTATTTT.